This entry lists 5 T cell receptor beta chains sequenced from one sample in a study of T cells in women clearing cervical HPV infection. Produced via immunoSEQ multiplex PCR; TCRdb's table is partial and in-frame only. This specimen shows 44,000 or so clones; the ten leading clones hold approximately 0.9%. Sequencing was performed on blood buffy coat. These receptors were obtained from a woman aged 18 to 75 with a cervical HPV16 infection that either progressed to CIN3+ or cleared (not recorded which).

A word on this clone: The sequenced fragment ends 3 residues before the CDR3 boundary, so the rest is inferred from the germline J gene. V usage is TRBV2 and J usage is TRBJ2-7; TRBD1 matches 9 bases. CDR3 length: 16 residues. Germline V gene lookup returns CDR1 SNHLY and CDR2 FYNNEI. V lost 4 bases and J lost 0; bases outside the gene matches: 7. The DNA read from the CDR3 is TGTGCCAGCAGTGGCCAGGGACAGGGAAGCTCCTACGAG. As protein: CASSGQGQGSSYE. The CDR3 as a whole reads CASSGQGQGSSYEQYF. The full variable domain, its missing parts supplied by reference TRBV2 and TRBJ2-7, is EPEVTQTPSHQVTQMGQEVILRCVPISNHLYFYWYRQILGQKVEFLVSFYNNEISEKSEIFDDQFSVERPDGSNFTLKIRSTKLEDSAMYFCASSGQGQGSSYEQYFGPGTRLTVT.

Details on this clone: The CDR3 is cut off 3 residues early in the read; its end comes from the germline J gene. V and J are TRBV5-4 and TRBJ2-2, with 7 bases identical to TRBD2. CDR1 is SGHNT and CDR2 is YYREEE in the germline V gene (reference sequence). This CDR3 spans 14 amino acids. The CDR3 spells CASSLAGTNEKLFF. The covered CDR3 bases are TGTGCCAGCAGCTTAGCTGGGACTAATGAAAAG.

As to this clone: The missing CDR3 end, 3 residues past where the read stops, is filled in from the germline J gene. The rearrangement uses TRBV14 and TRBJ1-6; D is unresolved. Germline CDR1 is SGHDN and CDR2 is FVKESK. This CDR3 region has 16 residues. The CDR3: CASSQVRPSQESPLHF. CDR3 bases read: TGTGCCAGCAGCCAAGTTCGGCCGTCCCAGGAGTCTCCC.

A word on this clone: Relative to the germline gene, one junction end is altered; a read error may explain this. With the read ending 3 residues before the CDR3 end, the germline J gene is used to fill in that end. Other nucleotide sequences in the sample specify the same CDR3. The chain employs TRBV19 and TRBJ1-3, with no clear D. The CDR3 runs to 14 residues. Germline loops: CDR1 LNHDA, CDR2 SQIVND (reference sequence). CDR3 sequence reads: CASSISGSRNTIYF. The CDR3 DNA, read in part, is TGTGCCAGTAGTATATCAGGAAGTCGAAACACA.

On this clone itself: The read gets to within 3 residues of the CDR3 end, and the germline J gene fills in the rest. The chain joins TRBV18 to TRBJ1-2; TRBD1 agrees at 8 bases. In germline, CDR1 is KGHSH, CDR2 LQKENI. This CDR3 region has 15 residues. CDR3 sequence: CASSPRQGAADTYTF. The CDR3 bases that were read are TGTGCCAGCTCACCACGGCAGGGGGCGGCGGATACC.